This T cell receptor (beta chain) is drawn from a study of cytomegalovirus exposure and HLA in healthy donors. All the people who gave samples were healthy bone marrow donors. Unrecorded immune exposure was likely among donors, who were nominally healthy when sampled. Only a few counts were recorded for this clone. The antigen remains undetermined. The PCR employed 60 Vbeta primers together with 13 Jbeta primers. The method was immunoSEQ multiplex PCR; TCRdb's version includes in-frame clones alone and lacks a portion of them. The sample contains about 75,000 clones, around 82% of which appear only once. Study-level findings and limits: Rarity held for most TCR sequences, but there were some public TCRs that occurred in many donors. Later, an analysis found that common viral pathogens appeared to be linked with several of the most significant clusters.

Germline V gene data show CDR1 as MNHEY and CDR2 as SVGAGI. Trimming removed 5 bases at V and 7 bases at J, with 12 bases between. The CDR3 totals 13 residues. The sample was PBMCs. This chain links TRBV6-5 with TRBJ1-5; D unclear. The clonotype originates from a man younger than 35 in good health and CMV-seronegative. The CDR3 loop is CASSDTDNQPQHF. In nucleotides, the CDR3 is TGTGCCAGCAGTGATACCGACAACCAGCCCCAGCATTTT.